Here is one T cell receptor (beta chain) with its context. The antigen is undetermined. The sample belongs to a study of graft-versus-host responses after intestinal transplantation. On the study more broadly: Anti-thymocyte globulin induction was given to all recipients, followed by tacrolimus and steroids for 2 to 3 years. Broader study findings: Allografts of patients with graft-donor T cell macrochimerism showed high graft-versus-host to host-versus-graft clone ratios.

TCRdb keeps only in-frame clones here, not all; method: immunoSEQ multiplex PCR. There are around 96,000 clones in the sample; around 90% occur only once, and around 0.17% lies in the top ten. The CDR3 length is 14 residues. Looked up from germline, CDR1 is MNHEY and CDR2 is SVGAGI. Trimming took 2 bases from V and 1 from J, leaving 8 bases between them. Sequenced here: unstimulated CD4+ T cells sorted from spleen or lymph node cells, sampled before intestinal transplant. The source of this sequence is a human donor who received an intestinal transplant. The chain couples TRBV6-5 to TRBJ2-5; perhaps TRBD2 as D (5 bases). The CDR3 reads CASSYGGSQETQYF. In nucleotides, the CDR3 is TGTGCCAGCAGTTACGGAGGCAGCCAAGAGACCCAGTACTTC.